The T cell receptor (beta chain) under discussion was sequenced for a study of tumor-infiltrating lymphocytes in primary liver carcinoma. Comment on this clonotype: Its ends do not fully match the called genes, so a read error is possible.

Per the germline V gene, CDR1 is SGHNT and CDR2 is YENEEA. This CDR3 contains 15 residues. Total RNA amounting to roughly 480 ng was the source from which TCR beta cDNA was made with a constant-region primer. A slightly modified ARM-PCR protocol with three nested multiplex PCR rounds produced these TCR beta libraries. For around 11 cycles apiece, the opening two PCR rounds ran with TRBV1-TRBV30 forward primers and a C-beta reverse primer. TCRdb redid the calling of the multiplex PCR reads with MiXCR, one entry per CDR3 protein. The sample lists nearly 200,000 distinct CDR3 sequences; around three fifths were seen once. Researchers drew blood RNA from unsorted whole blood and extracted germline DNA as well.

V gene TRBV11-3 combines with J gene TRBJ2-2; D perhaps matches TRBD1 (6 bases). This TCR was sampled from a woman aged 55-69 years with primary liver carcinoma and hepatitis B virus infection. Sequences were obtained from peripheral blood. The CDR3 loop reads CASRLLNSNTRGLFF. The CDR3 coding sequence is TGCGCCAGCAGGCTTCTAAACTCGAACACCAGGGGGCTGTTTTTT.